Listed here is a single T cell receptor beta chain. No cognate antigen has been identified for it. Per-base qualities were not stored, and no clone one base away is much larger. Each collaborating institution followed its own protocols to collect whole blood in K2EDTA tubes. For TCRbeta analysis, collaborators shipped samples as frozen whole blood, isolated PBMCs, or DNA extracted from either of those sample types. These data belong to a study of blood T cell repertoires in COVID-19 (dated by TCRdb to the early 2020s). Broadly, across the study: Collaborator samples came from the United States, Italy and Spain and covered acute and convalescent phases of COVID-19. Deeply sampled blood TCRbeta repertoires from subjects exposed to, actively infected with, or recovered from COVID-19 were included in the dataset. Where available, HLA class I and class II types were taken from metadata supplied by the sample provider and were not determined by assay-based typing. Samples came from the ongoing ImmuneRACE study (first 160 participants) plus 1,254 subjects from 6 global collaborators. A freely available public database, intended as a resource for researchers studying the immune response to SARS-CoV-2, is where the repertoires were released. A de-identified subject ID, COVID-19 status, age in years and sex were almost always included in the sample metadata. The prospective study material was composed of cDNA or gDNA derived from T cells, B-cell-depleted T cells, or PBMCs.

General study outcomes and caveats: The quantity of clinical and demographic metadata differed by source and by participant and was supplied without curation.

The CDR1 and CDR2 encoded by the germline V gene are SNHLY and FYNNEI. V is shortened by 6 bases, J by 2 bases, and the region joining them spans 8 bases. Inclusive of the bounding cysteine and phenylalanine, the CDR3 is 13 residues long. Only CDR3 DNA remains: 39 bases, in frame from the first base. TCRbeta CDR3 regions were amplified from genomic DNA by means of the immunoSEQ Assay, a bias-controlled multiplex PCR. Per the original workflow: Nucleated cell counts per sample were estimated from amplification of reference gene primers within the assay. To quantify the absolute abundance of each unique TCRbeta CDR3 rearrangement, sequence reads were collapsed and filtered. Productive Simpson clonality was computed per sample as the square root of Simpson's diversity index over productive rearrangements. TCRdb took over this immuneACCESS table, retaining in-frame rearrangements with V and J assigned. Such tables are incomplete; in checked studies, under half of the missing clones stem from an unresolved V gene, and the remainder is unexplained. From that table come the V and J calls and clone size; the DNA was used to work out D and trimming. This sample holds 200,000 to 250,000 clones; around 84% were observed only once. Approximately 10% of the sample goes to the ten largest clones.

The chain was built from TRBV2 and TRBJ1-5, with a weak D call of TRBD1 (5 bases match). The sequencing input was peripheral blood. The source of this sequence is a man aged 50-60 years with active or convalescent COVID-19. In nucleotide form, the sequence is TGTGCCAGCAGGGGGCTGGGCAATCAGCCCCAGCATTTT. Its translation reads: CASRGLGNQPQHF.